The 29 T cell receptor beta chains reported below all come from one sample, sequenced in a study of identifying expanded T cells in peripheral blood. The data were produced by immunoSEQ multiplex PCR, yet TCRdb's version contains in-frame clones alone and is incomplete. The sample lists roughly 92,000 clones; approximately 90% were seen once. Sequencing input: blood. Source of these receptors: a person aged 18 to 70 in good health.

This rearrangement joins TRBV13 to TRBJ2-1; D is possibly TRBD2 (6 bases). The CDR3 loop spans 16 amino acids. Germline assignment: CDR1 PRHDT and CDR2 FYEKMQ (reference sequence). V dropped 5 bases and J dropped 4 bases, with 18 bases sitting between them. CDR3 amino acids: CASSHAGTPPYNEQFF. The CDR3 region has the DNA TGTGCCAGCAGCCACGCCGGGACTCCTCCTTACAATGAGCAGTTCTTC.

The CDR3 loop is CAISELRQGETQYF. As DNA, the CDR3 is TGTGCCATCAGTGAGCTGAGACAGGGAGAGACCCAGTACTTC. The chain employs TRBV10-3 and TRBJ2-5; TRBD1 aligns across 7 bases. V lost 2 bases, J lost 4 bases, and 4 bases stayed unmatched. Germline values: CDR1 ENHRY, CDR2 SYGVKD. The CDR3 has 14 residues.

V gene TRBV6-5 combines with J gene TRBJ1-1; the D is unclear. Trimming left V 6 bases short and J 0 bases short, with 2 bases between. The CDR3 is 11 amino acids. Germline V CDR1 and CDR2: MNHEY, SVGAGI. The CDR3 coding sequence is TGTGCCAGCAGGGTGAACACTGAAGCTTTCTTT. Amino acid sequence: CASRVNTEAFF.

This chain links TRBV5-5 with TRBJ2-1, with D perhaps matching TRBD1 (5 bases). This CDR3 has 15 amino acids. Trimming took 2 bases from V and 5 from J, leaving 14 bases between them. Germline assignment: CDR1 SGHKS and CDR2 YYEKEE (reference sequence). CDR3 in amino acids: CASSFGPTRDNEQFF. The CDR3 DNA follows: TGTGCCAGCAGCTTCGGCCCCACCAGGGACAATGAGCAGTTCTTC.

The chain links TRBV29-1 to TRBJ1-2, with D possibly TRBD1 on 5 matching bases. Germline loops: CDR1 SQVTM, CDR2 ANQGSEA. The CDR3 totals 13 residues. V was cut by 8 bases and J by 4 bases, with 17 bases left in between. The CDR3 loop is CSHPGPRGYGYTF. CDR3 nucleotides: TGCAGCCACCCGGGACCCCGGGGCTATGGCTACACCTTC.

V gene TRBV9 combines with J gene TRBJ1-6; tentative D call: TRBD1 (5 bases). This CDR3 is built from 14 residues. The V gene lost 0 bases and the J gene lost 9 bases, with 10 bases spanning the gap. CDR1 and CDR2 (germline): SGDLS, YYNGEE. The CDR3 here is CASSVGGAGSPLHF. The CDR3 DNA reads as TGTGCCAGCAGCGTAGGGGGCGCGGGTTCACCCCTCCACTTT.

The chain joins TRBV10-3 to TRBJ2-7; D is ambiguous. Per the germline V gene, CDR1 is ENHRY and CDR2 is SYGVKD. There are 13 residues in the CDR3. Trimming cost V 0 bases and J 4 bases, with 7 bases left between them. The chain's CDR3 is CAISESIEYEQYF. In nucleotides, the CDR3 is TGTGCCATCAGTGAGTCGATCGAGTACGAGCAGTACTTC.

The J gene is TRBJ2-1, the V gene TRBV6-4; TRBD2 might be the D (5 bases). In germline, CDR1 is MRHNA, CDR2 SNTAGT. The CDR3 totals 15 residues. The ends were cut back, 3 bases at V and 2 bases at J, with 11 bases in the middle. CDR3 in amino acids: CASSETRTAYNEQFF. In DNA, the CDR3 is TGTGCCAGCAGTGAAACTAGGACTGCCTACAATGAGCAGTTCTTC.

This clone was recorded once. CDR3 region: CASSPDPGGYGTQYF. CDR3 DNA sequence: TGCGCCAGCAGCCCGGACCCGGGGGGCTATGGGACCCAGTACTTC. The chain joins TRBV4-3 to TRBJ2-5, with D perhaps matching TRBD2 (7 bases). The V gene's germline CDR1 is LGHNA and CDR2 YSLEER. CDR3 length equals 15 residues. Trimming took 4 bases from V and 7 from J, leaving 19 bases between them.

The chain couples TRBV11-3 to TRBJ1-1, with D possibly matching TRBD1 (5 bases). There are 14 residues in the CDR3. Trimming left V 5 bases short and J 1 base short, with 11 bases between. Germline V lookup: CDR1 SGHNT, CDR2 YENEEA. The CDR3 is CASSRGGSNTEAFF. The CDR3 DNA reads TGTGCCAGCAGCCGGGGCGGTTCGAACACTGAAGCTTTCTTT.

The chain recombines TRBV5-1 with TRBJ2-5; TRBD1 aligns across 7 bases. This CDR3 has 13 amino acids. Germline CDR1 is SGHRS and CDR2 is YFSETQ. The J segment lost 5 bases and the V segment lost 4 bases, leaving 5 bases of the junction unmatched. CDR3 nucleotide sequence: TGCGCCAGCAGCAGCCGACAGGGCGAGACCCAGTACTTC. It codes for CASSSRQGETQYF.

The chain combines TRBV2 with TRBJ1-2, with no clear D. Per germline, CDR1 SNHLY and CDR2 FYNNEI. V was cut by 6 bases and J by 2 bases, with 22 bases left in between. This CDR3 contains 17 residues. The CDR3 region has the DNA TGTGCCAGCAGCCCCGGGGAGCTCGAGTACTTAAACTATGGCTACACCTTC. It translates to CASSPGELEYLNYGYTF.

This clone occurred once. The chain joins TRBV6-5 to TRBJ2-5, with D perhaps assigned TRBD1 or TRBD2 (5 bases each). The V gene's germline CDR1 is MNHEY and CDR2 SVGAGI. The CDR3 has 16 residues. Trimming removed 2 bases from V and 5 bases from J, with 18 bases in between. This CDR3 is CASSYTRQGATETQYF. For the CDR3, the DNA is TGTGCCAGCAGTTACACTAGACAAGGGGCAACGGAGACCCAGTACTTC.

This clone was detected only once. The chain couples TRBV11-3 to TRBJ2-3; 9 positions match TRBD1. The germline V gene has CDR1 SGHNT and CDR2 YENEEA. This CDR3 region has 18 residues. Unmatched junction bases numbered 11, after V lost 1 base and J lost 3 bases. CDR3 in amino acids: CASSLGTGVNSWTDTQYF. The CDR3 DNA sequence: TGTGCCAGCAGCTTAGGGACAGGGGTTAATTCGTGGACAGATACGCAGTATTTT.

CDR3 DNA sequence: TGTGCCAGCGAGGCGGGGGTCGCACCTTACGAGCAGTACTTC. It encodes CASEAGVAPYEQYF. The chain has TRBV28 and TRBJ2-7; TRBD2 matches 7 bases. The V gene end was trimmed by 8 bases and the J gene end by 4 bases; junction bases not matched to a gene: 11. Germline CDR1 and CDR2: MDHEN and SYDVKM. This CDR3 is built from 14 residues.

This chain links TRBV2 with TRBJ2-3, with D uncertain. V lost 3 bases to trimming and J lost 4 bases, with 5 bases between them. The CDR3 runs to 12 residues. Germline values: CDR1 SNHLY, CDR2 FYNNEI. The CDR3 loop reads CASSDFPDTQYF. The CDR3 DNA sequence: TGTGCCAGCAGTGACTTCCCAGATACGCAGTATTTT.

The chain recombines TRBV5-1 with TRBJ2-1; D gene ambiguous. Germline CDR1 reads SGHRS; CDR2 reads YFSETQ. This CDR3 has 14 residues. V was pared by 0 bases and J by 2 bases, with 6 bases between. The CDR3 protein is CASSLDSTYNEQFF. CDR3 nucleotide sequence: TGCGCCAGCAGCTTGGACAGCACCTACAATGAGCAGTTCTTC.

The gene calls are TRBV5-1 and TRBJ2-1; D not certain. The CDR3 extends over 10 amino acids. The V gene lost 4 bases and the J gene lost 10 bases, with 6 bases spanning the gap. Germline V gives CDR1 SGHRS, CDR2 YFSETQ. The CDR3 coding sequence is TGCGCCAGCAGCCTGCGGGAGCAGTTCTTC. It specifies CASSLREQFF.

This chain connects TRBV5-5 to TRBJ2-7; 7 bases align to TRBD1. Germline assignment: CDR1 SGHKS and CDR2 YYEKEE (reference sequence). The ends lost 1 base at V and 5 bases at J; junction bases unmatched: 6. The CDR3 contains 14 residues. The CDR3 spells CASSLQQGRNEQYF. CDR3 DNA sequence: TGTGCCAGCAGCTTGCAACAGGGGCGCAACGAGCAGTACTTC.

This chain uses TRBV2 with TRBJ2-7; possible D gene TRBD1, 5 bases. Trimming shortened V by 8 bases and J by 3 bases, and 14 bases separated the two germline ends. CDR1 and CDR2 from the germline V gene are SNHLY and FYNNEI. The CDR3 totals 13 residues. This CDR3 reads CASRPDDSYEQYF. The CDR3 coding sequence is TGTGCCAGCCGCCCAGACGACAGCTACGAGCAGTACTTC.

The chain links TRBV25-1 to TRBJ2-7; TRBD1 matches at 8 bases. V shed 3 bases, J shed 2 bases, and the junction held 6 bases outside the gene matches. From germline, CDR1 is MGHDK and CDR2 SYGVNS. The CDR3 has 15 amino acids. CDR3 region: CASSEGTGAPYEQYF. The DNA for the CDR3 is TGTGCCAGCAGTGAGGGGACAGGTGCCCCCTACGAGCAGTACTTC.

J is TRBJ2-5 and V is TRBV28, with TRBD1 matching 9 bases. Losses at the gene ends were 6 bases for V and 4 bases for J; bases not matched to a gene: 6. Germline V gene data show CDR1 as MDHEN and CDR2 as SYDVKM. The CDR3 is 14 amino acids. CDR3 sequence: CASRGQGGRETQYF. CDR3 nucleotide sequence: TGTGCCAGCAGGGGACAGGGAGGGCGAGAGACCCAGTACTTC.

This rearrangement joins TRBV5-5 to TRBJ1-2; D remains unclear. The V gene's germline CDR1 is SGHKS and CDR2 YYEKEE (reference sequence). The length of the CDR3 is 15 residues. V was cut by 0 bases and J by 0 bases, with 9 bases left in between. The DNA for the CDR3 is TGTGCCAGCAGCTTGGCCGGCAGTTCTAACTATGGCTACACCTTC. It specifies CASSLAGSSNYGYTF.

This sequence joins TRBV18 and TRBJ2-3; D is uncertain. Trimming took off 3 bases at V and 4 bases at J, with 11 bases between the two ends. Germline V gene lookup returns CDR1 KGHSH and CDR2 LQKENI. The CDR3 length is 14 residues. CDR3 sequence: CASSPRHSADTQYF. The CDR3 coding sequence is TGTGCCAGCTCACCCCGGCATAGTGCAGATACGCAGTATTTT.

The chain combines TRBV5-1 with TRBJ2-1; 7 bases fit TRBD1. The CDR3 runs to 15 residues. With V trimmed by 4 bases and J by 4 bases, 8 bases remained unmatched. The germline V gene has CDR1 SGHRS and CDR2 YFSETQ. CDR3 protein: CASSPGTDPYNEQFF. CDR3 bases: TGCGCCAGCAGCCCGGGGACAGACCCGTACAATGAGCAGTTCTTC.

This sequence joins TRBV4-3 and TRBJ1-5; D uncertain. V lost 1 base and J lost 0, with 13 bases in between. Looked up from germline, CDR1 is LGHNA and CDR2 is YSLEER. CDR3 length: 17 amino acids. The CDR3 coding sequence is TGCGCCAGCAGCCAAGGCTCCCGGCCTCCTAGCAATCAGCCCCAGCATTTT. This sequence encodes CASSQGSRPPSNQPQHF.

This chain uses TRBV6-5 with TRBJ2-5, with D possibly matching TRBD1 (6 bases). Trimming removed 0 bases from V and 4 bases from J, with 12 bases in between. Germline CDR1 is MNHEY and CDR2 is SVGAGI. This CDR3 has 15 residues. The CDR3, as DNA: TGTGCCAGCAGTTACTCTCCAGGGGACGGAGAGACCCAGTACTTC. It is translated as CASSYSPGDGETQYF.

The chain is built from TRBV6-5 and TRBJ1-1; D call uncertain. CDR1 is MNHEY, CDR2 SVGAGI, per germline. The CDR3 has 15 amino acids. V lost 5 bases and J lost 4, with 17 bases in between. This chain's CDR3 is CASSTQTLGSTEAFF. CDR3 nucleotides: TGTGCCAGCAGTACCCAGACCCTTGGGAGCACTGAAGCTTTCTTT.

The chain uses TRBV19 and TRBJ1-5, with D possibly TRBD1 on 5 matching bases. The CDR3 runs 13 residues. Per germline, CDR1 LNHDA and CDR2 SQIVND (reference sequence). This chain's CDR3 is CAAGTPGPQPQHF. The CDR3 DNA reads TGTGCTGCCGGGACCCCAGGACCTCAGCCCCAGCATTTT.